The next 12 T cell receptor beta chains were all read from a single sample in a study of blood T cells in healthy people across ages. With a J-beta primer mix and a sample-barcoded 5' primer, a second PCR ran roughly 6 to 11 cycles. From the 5' RACE reads, TCRdb called clonotypes with MiXCR, one entry per CDR3 protein. The table has approximately 1.5 million distinct CDR3 sequences, roughly 43% seen once. Sequencing was carried out using blood. Receptors originate from a woman aged 18-29 years in good health.

Regarding this clonotype: A much larger clone sits a single nucleotide away, making a read error possible. In DNA form, the CDR3 reads TGTGCCAGCAGCTTATCAACAGTCACAGATACGCGGTATTTT. It encodes CASSLSTVTDTRYF. The rearrangement joins TRBV7-9 to TRBJ2-3; D ambiguous. CDR3 length equals 14 residues. In germline, CDR1 is SEHNR, CDR2 FQNEAQ (reference sequence).

The rearrangement uses TRBV11-2 and TRBJ2-1; D unclear. V was clipped by 7 bases and J by 6 bases, with 22 bases between them. CDR1 is SGHAT, CDR2 FQNNGV, per germline. There are 16 residues in the CDR3. This CDR3 reads CASTDEGNIGPNEQFF. Here the CDR3 DNA reads TGTGCCAGCACCGACGAAGGAAACATTGGACCCAATGAGCAGTTCTTC. The complete variable domain, with remaining parts taken from reference TRBV11-2 and TRBJ2-1, reads EAGVAQSPRYKIIEKRQSVAFWCNPISGHATLYWYQQILGQGPKLLIQFQNNGVVDDSQLPKDRFSAERLKGVDSTLKIQPAKLEDSAVYLCASTDEGNIGPNEQFFGPGTRLTVL.

This clonotype has more than one count but fewer than ten. J is TRBJ2-1 and V is TRBV3-1; 10 nucleotides match TRBD2. The germline gives CDR1 LGHDT, CDR2 YNNKEL (reference sequence). The CDR3 runs 16 residues. With 5 bases clipped from V and 2 bases from J, the junction kept 6 bases outside the gene matches. In nucleotides, the CDR3 is TGTGCCAGCAGCTCGGGGACTAGCGAGGCCTACAATGAGCAGTTCTTC. It translates to CASSSGTSEAYNEQFF.

The chain links TRBV7-9 to TRBJ2-7; 10 bases fit TRBD2. The J segment lost 3 bases and the V segment lost 5 bases, leaving 4 bases of the junction unmatched. Germline loops: CDR1 SEHNR, CDR2 FQNEAQ (reference sequence). CDR3 length: 14 amino acids. The CDR3 bases are TGTGCCAGCAGCGGACTAGCGGCCAACTACGAGCAGTACTTC. It encodes CASSGLAANYEQYF.

This chain links TRBV20-1 with TRBJ1-4; 10 bases are shared with TRBD1. V gave up 3 bases and J gave up 7 bases; unmatched junction bases: 5. The CDR3 is made up of 14 amino acids. The germline gives CDR1 DFQATT, CDR2 SNEGSKA (reference sequence). CDR3 amino acids: CSASDRGLGEKLFF. For the CDR3, the DNA is TGCAGTGCTAGCGACAGGGGGCTAGGTGAAAAACTGTTTTTT.

This clonotype turned up a few times. The chain carries TRBV29-1 and TRBJ2-5; D is possibly TRBD2 (6 bases). Trimming pared 3 bases from V and 5 bases from J, leaving 16 bases between. The CDR3 is 14 residues long. The germline V gene has CDR1 SQVTM and CDR2 ANQGSEA. Written as DNA, the CDR3 is TGCAGCGTTGAGGAGACTAGTTCAGTGGAGACCCAGTACTTC. Its translation is CSVEETSSVETQYF.

V usage is TRBV20-1 and J usage is TRBJ2-1; D perhaps matches TRBD2 (5 bases). CDR1 DFQATT and CDR2 SNEGSKA come from the germline V gene (reference sequence). The CDR3 is 12 amino acids. V lost 3 bases and J 9 bases, leaving 12 bases between the germline ends. In DNA form, the CDR3 reads TGCAGTGCTAGTTCTCGGCTAGCTGAGCAGTTCTTC. This gives the protein CSASSRLAEQFF.

The rearrangement links TRBV12-3 or TRBV12-4 to TRBJ1-5; maybe TRBD1 (5 bases). The V and J ends lost 6 bases and 5 bases respectively, with 14 bases between them. CDR3 length: 14 amino acids. CDR3 sequence: CASRGEGGDQPQHF. DNA of the CDR3: TGTGCCAGCAGGGGGGAGGGAGGGGATCAGCCCCAGCATTTT.

V usage is TRBV6-2 or TRBV6-3 and J usage is TRBJ1-2, with no clear D. Germline CDR1 reads MNHEY; CDR2 reads SVGEGT. CDR3 size: 15 residues. Trimming stripped 1 base from V and 2 bases from J, with 11 bases between. The CDR3 nucleotides read TGTGCCAGCAGTTACTTTCCTATTGGGAACTATGGCTACACCTTC. Its protein product is CASSYFPIGNYGYTF.

This clonotype was observed a few times. This rearrangement joins TRBV7-9 to TRBJ1-2, with no clear D. Germline values: CDR1 SEHNR, CDR2 FQNEAQ (reference sequence). The ends were cut back, 1 base at V and 7 bases at J, with 16 bases in the middle. The CDR3 contains 15 residues. The CDR3 loop is CASSLGVEGRLGYTF. The CDR3 DNA reads as TGTGCCAGCAGCTTAGGAGTCGAAGGCAGACTTGGCTACACCTTC. Using reference TRBV7-9 and TRBJ1-2 for the parts outside the CDR3, the full variable domain is DTGVSQNPRHKITKRGQNVTFRCDPISEHNRLYWYRQTLGQGPEFLTYFQNEAQLEKSRLLSDRFSAERPKGSFSTLEIQRTEQGDSAMYLCASSLGVEGRLGYTFGSGTRLTVV.

The chain couples TRBV7-9 to TRBJ2-7; D remains unclear. Trimming left V 4 bases short and J 3 bases short, with 13 bases between. Germline CDR1 is SEHNR and CDR2 is FQNEAQ (reference sequence). The CDR3 runs to 14 residues. The CDR3 reads CASSSRLDNYEQYF. CDR3 DNA: TGTGCCAGCAGCTCCCGACTTGACAACTACGAGCAGTACTTC.

The rearrangement links TRBV12-3 or TRBV12-4 to TRBJ1-2; tentatively, D is TRBD1 (5 bases). V lost 0 bases, J lost 2 bases, and 16 bases lay in between. This CDR3 spans 17 amino acids. In DNA, the CDR3 is TGTGCCAGCAGTTTAGCTAGCGGGGGGACGGGAAACTATGGCTACACCTTC. It translates to CASSLASGGTGNYGYTF.